This TCR beta chain was sequenced in a study of cytomegalovirus exposure and HLA in healthy donors. Study findings and constraints: Some highly shared sequence variants likely arose as a pipeline artifact.

Remarks on this clone: Its cognate antigen is unknown.

Germline V gives CDR1 SQVTM, CDR2 ANQGSEA. Trimming removed 2 bases from V and 1 base from J, with 8 bases in between. The CDR3 covers 13 residues. In the PCR, 60 Vbeta and 13 Jbeta primers were used. Profiled with immunoSEQ multiplex PCR; TCRdb holds only in-frame clones, not every one. The sample consists of roughly 140,000 clones, about four fifths of them appearing once. The rearrangement links TRBV29-1 to TRBJ1-1; D is ambiguous. This TCR was recovered from a human donor in good health. Sequences were obtained from PBMCs. The CDR3 here is CSVELGGNTEAFF. The CDR3 DNA sequence: TGCAGCGTTGAATTAGGCGGGAACACTGAAGCTTTCTTT.